A single T cell receptor (beta chain) is shown here with its context. The antigen remains undetermined. The data are from a study of OX40 agonist ivuxolimab in advanced cancers. About the research overall: Three patients had partial responses: one hepatocellular carcinoma, two cutaneous melanoma.

Findings and caveats of the study: It was also the case that some nonresponders had low normalized T-cell clonal expansion. At 0.1 to 3.0 mg/kg and by week 6, CD4+ and CD8+ T cells in the blood had expanded clonally. The investigators did not determine what antigen specificity the expanded peripheral T cells had.

Produced via immunoSEQ multiplex PCR; TCRdb's table is partial and in-frame only. There are under 40,000 clones in the sample; approximately 89% occur only once, and approximately 26% lies in the top ten. In germline, CDR1 is LGHNA, CDR2 YNFKEQ. Losses at the gene ends were 2 bases for V and 0 bases for J; bases not matched to a gene: 4. This CDR3 spans 16 amino acids. This rearrangement joins TRBV4-2 to TRBJ2-7; 10 bases map to TRBD2. The TCR was taken from an adult with an advanced solid tumor such as melanoma, head and neck, liver or kidney cancer. Sequenced here: CD4+ or CD8+ T cells sorted from blood, sampled in a trial of the OX40 agonist ivuxolimab. CDR3 region: CASSQSSGGLSYEQYF. Written as DNA, the CDR3 is TGTGCCAGCAGCCAATCTAGCGGGGGCCTCTCCTACGAGCAGTACTTC.